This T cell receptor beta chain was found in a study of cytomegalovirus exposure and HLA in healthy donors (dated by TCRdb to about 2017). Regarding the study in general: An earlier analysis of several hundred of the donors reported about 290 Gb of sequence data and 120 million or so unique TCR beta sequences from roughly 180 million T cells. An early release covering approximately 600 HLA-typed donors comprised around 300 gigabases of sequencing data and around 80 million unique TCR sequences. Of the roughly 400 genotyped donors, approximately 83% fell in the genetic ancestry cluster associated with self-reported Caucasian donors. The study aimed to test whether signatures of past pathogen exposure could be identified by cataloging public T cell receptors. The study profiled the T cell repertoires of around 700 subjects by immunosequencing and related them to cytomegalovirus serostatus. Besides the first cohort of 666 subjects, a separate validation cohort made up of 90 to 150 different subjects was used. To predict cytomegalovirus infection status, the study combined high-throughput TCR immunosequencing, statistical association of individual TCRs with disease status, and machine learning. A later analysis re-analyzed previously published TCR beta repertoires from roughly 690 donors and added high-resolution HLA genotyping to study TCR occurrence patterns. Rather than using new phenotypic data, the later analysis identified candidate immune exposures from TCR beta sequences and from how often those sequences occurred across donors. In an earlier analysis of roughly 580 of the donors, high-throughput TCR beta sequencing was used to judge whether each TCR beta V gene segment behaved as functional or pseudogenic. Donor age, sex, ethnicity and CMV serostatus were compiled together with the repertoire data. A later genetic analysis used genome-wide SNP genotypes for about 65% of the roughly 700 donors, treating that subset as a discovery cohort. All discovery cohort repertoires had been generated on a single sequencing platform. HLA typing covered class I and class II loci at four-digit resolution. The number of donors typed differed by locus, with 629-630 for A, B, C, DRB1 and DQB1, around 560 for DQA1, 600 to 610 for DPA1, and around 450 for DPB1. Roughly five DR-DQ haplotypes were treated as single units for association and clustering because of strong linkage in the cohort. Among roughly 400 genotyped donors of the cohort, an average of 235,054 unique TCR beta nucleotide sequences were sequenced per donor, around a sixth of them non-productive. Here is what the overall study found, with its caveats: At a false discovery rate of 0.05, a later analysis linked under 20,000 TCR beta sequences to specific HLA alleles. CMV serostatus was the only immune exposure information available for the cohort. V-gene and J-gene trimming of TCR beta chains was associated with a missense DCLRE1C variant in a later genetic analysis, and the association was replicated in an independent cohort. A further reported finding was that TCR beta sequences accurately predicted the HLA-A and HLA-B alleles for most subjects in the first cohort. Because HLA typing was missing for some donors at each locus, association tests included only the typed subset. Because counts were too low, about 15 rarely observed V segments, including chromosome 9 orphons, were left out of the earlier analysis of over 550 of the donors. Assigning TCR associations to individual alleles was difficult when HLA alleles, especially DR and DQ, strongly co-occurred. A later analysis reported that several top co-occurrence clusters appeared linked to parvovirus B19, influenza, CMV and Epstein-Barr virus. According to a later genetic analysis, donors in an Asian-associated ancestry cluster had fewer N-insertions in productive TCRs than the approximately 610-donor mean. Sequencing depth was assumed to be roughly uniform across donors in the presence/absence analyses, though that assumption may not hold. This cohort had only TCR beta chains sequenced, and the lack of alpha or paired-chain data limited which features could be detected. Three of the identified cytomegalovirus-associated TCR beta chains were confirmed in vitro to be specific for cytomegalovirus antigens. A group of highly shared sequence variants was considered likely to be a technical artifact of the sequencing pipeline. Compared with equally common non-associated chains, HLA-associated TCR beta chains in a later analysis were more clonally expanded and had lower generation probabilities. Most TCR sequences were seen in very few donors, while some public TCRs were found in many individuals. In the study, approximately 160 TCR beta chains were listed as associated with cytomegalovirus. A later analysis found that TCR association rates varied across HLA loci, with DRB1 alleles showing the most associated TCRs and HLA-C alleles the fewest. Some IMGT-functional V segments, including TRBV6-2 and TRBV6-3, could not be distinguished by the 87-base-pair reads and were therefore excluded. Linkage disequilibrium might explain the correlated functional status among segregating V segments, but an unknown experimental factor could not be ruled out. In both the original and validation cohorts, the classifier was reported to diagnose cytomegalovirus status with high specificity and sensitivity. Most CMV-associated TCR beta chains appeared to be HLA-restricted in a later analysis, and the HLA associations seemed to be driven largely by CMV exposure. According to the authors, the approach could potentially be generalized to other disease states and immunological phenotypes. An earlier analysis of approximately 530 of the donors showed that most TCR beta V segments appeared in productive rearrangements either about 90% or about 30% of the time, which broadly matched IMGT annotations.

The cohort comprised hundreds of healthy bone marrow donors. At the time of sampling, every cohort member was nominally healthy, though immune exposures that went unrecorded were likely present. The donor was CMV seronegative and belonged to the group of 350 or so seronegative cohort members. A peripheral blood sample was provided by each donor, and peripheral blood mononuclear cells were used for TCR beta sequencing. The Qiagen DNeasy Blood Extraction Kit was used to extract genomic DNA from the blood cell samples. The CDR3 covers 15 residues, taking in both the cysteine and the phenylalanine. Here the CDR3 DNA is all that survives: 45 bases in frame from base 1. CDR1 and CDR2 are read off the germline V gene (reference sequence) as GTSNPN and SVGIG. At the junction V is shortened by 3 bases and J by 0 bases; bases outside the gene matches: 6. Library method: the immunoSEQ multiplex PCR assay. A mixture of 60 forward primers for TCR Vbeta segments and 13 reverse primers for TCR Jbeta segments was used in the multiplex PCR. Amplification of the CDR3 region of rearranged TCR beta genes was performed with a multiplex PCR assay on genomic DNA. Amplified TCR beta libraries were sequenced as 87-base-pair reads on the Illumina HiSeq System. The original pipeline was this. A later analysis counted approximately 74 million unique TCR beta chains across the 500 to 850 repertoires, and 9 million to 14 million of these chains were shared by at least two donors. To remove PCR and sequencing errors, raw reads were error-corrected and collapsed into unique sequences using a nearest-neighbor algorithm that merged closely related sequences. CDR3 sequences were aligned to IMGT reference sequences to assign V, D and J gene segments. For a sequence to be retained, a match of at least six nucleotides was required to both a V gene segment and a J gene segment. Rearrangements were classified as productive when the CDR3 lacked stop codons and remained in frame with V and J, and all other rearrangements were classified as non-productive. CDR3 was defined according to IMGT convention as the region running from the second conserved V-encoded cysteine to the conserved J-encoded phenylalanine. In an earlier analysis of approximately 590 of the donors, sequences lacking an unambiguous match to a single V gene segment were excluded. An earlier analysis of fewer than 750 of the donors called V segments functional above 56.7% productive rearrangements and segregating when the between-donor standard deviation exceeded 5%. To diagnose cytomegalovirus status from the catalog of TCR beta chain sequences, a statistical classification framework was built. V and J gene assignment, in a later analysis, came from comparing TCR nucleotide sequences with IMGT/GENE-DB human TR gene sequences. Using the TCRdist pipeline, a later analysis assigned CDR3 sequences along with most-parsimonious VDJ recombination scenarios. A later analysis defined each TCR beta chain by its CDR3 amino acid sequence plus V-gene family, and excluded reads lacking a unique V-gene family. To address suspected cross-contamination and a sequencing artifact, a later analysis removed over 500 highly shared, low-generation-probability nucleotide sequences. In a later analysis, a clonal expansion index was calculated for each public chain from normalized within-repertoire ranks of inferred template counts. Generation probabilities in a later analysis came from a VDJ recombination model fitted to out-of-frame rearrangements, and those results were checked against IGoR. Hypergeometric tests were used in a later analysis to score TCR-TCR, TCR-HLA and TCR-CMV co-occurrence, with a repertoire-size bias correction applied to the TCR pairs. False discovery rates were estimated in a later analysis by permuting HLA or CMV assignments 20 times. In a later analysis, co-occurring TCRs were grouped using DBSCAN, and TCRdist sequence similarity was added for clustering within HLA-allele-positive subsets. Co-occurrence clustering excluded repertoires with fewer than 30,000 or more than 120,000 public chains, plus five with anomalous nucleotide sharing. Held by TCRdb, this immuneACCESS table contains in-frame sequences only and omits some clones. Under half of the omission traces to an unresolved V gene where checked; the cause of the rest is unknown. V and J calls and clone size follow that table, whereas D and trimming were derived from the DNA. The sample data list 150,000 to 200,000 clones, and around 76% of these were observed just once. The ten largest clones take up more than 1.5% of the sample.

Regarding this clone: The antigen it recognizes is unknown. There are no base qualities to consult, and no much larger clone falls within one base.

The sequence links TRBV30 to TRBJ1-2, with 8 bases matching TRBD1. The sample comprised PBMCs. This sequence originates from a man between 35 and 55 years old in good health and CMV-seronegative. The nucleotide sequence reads TGTGCCTGGAGGGCCCAGACAGGGGCTAACTATGGCTACACCTTC. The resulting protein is CAWRAQTGANYGYTF.